This is a list of T cell receptor beta chains from one sample in a study of T cell responses to AZD1222 COVID-19 vaccine. The data were produced by immunoSEQ multiplex PCR, yet TCRdb's version contains in-frame clones alone and is incomplete. Found here are some 100,000 clones, 85% to 90% of them singletons; the top ten hold roughly 17%. The sequences come from peripheral blood, collected on day 0 of AZD1222 vaccination. These receptors came from an adult in good health. CDR3s include the opening cysteine and the closing phenylalanine or tryptophan. D genes are given only for firm matches. Expanded clones get a size class; other rows say once, few or many, or leave the size out.

d_gene,v_gene,j_gene,abundance,CDR3aa,CDR3nt
.,TRBV18,TRBJ1-1,.,CASSPPAGTTEAFF,TGTGCCAGCTCACCACCGGCAGGGACCACTGAAGCTTTCTTT
.,TRBV3-1/TRBV3-2,TRBJ1-3,.,CASSQGGTIFSGNTIYF,TGTGCCAGCAGCCAAGGCGGGACGATCTTCTCTGGAAACACCATATATTTT
.,TRBV9,TRBJ2-3,.,CASSSHAARQGSTDTQYF,TGTGCCAGCAGCTCCCACGCCGCGCGGCAGGGGAGCACAGATACGCAGTATTTT
.,TRBV18,TRBJ2-7,.,CASSPTGASYEQYF,TGTGCCAGCTCACCAACCGGGGCCTCCTACGAGCAGTACTTC
.,TRBV4-1,TRBJ1-3,.,CASSPGGSGNTIYF,TGCGCCAGCAGCCCGGGTGGTTCTGGAAACACCATATATTTT
.,TRBV20-1,TRBJ1-5,.,CSASPDRNNQPQHF,TGCAGTGCTAGTCCGGACAGAAACAATCAGCCCCAGCATTTT
TRBD1,TRBV6-5,TRBJ1-4,once,CASRPGQGAEKLFF,TGTGCCAGCAGGCCGGGACAGGGGGCTGAAAAACTGTTTTTT
TRBD1,TRBV30,TRBJ1-1,.,CAWSAGQGPEAFF,TGTGCCTGGAGTGCGGGACAGGGGCCTGAAGCTTTCTTT
TRBD1,TRBV19,TRBJ2-7,.,CASRGQGYYEQYF,TGTGCCAGTCGCGGACAGGGTTACTACGAGCAGTACTTC
TRBD1,TRBV4-2,TRBJ2-3,.,CASSQTGQGGTDTQYF,TGTGCCAGCAGCCAGACAGGTCAGGGGGGCACAGATACGCAGTATTTT
TRBD1,TRBV27,TRBJ1-1,.,CASSRTGISSGTEAFF,TGTGCCAGCAGCCGGACAGGGATCTCGTCGGGGACTGAAGCTTTCTTT
.,TRBV11-2,TRBJ1-6,.,CASRRGAYNSPLHF,TGTGCCAGCAGAAGAGGCGCTTATAATTCACCCCTCCACTTT
.,TRBV6-5,TRBJ1-1,once,CASSQGQGDTEAFF,TGTGCCAGCAGTCAGGGGCAGGGTGATACTGAAGCTTTCTTT
TRBD1,TRBV28,TRBJ1-1,once,CASSRQGLDSEAFF,TGTGCCAGCAGCCGACAGGGCCTGGATTCTGAAGCTTTCTTT
TRBD2,TRBV7-9,TRBJ2-1,.,CASSLRLAGGNEQFF,TGTGCCAGCAGCTTACGGCTAGCGGGGGGCAATGAGCAGTTCTTC
.,TRBV9,TRBJ2-3,.,CASSASSDTQYF,TGTGCCAGCAGCGCGTCCTCAGATACGCAGTATTTT
.,TRBV5-5,TRBJ2-5,medium-sized,CASSLGLSQETQYF,TGTGCCAGCAGCCTGGGACTGTCTCAAGAGACCCAGTACTTC
.,TRBV27,TRBJ1-2,.,CASYTGTYGYTF,TGTGCCAGTTACACAGGCACCTATGGCTACACCTTC
.,TRBV19,TRBJ1-6,.,CASSNEERSPLHF,TGTGCCAGTAGTAACGAGGAAAGGTCACCCCTCCACTTT
.,TRBV11-3,TRBJ1-1,.,CASSPGRNTEAFF,TGTGCCAGCAGTCCGGGTCGGAACACTGAAGCTTTCTTT
.,TRBV10-2,TRBJ2-7,.,CASSERWAGGSYEQYF,TGCGCCAGCAGTGAGAGGTGGGCAGGAGGATCCTACGAGCAGTACTTC
.,TRBV5-1,TRBJ2-2,.,CASSSGPNTGELFF,TGCGCCAGCAGCTCGGGGCCAAACACCGGGGAGCTGTTTTTT
.,TRBV29-1,TRBJ2-7,.,CSGRRESEQYF,TGCAGCGGGCGCAGGGAGTCCGAGCAGTACTTC
TRBD1,TRBV7-9,TRBJ1-4,.,CASSSGTGNEKLFF,TGTGCCAGCAGCTCCGGGACAGGGAATGAAAAACTGTTTTTT
TRBD1,TRBV2,TRBJ2-7,.,CASRGQLYEQYF,TGTGCCAGCAGGGGACAGCTTTACGAGCAGTACTTC
.,TRBV15,TRBJ1-6,medium-sized,CATSGGMKQGRDSPLHF,TGTGCCACCAGCGGGGGTATGAAACAGGGTAGGGATTCACCCCTCCACTTT
.,TRBV18,TRBJ1-3,.,CASSPPGVGNTIYF,TGTGCCAGCTCACCACCGGGAGTTGGAAACACCATATATTTT
.,TRBV28,TRBJ1-2,.,CASRPVWTAYGYTF,TGTGCCAGCAGGCCCGTTTGGACGGCCTATGGCTACACCTTC
.,TRBV19,TRBJ1-1,few,CASSKWDPNTEAFF,TGTGCCAGTAGTAAGTGGGACCCGAACACTGAAGCTTTCTTT
.,TRBV5-1,TRBJ2-3,.,CASSLDPPSTDTQYF,TGCGCCAGCAGCTTGGACCCGCCAAGCACAGATACGCAGTATTTT
TRBD2,TRBV7-9,TRBJ2-1,.,CASIRSSGGADREQFF,TGTGCCAGCATCCGATCTAGCGGGGGGGCCGACAGGGAGCAGTTCTTC
TRBD1,TRBV6-2/TRBV6-3,TRBJ2-7,.,CASSRDSHYEQYF,TGTGCCAGCAGTAGGGACAGTCATTACGAGCAGTACTTC
.,TRBV6-2/TRBV6-3,TRBJ2-7,once,CASSYSGSPEQYF,TGTGCCAGCAGTTACTCTGGCTCGCCCGAGCAGTACTTC
TRBD1,TRBV6-4,TRBJ2-1,.,CASSPVGQGTSEQFF,TGTGCCAGCAGTCCCGTGGGACAGGGTACCAGTGAGCAGTTCTTC
.,TRBV19,TRBJ1-2,.,CASSIGITYYGYTF,TGTGCCAGTAGTATCGGGATAACCTACTATGGCTACACCTTC
.,TRBV11-2,TRBJ1-5,.,CASSLVTGLGQPQHF,TGTGCCAGCAGCTTAGTAACAGGCCTGGGTCAGCCCCAGCATTTT
.,TRBV5-1,TRBJ2-5,once,CASALSWETQYF,.
.,TRBV27,TRBJ2-6,.,CASSRDFFISGANVLTF,TGTGCCAGCAGTCGGGACTTTTTCATCTCTGGGGCCAACGTCCTGACTTTC
.,TRBV5-1,TRBJ2-3,.,CASSFGYTDTQYF,TGCGCCAGCAGCTTTGGGTACACAGATACGCAGTATTTT